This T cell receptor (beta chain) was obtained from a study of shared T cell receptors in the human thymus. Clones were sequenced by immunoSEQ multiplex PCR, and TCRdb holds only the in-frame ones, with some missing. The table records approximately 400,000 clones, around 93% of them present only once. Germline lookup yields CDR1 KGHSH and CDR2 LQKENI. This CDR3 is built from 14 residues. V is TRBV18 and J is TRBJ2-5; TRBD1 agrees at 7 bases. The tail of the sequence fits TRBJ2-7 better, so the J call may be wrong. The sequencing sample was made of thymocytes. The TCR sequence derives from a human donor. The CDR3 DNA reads TGTGCCAGCTCACCCACAGGGGCTCCCTACGAGCAGTACTTC. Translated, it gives CASSPTGAPYEQYF.